This T cell receptor (beta chain) is drawn from a study of response to subunit inactivated influenza vaccine. Study findings and constraints: New T cells are recruited in small numbers by each seasonal influenza vaccination, according to the authors' suggestion.

The length of the CDR3 is 18 residues. V lost 4 bases to trimming and J lost 4 bases; unmatched junction nucleotides: 19. Germline V CDR1 and CDR2: SGHAT, FQNNGV. In TCRdb, the RT-PCR reads were re-called with MiXCR into one record per CDR3 protein. The sample contains 450,000 to 600,000 distinct CDR3 sequences, around 7.9% of which appear only once. Points on this clonotype: Its target is unknown.

The receptor was derived from a man between 50 and 75 years old who received an inactivated influenza vaccine. V is TRBV11-2 and J is TRBJ2-7; 7 bases map to TRBD1. Sequencing was performed on PBMCs from blood, taken around 25 months after vaccination. This chain's CDR3 is CASSSSGSDRVFEYEQYF. DNA for the CDR3: TGTGCCAGCAGCTCATCTGGCAGCGACAGGGTTTTTGAATACGAGCAGTACTTC.